This is a list of T cell receptor beta chains from one sample in a study of OX40 agonist ivuxolimab in advanced cancers. Profiled with immunoSEQ multiplex PCR; TCRdb holds only in-frame clones, not every one. Among approximately 91,000 clones listed, about 86% were seen once. The sample here was CD4+ or CD8+ T cells sorted from blood, taken in a trial of the OX40 agonist ivuxolimab. The source of these receptors is an adult with an advanced solid tumor such as melanoma, head and neck, liver or kidney cancer. CDR3s include the opening cysteine and the closing phenylalanine or tryptophan. Each record gives: J gene, clone size, V gene, D gene, CDR3 protein, CDR3 DNA. A D gene is named only where the DNA matches it firmly. Expanded clones get a size class; other rows say once, few or many, or leave the size out.

j_gene: TRBJ1-1; abundance: few; v_gene: TRBV28; d_gene: TRBD1; CDR3aa: CASSSLGRQGESTEAFF; CDR3nt: TGTGCCAGCAGTTCCCTGGGCCGTCAGGGGGAGAGCACTGAAGCTTTCTTT
j_gene: TRBJ1-5; abundance: -; v_gene: TRBV19; d_gene: TRBD1; CDR3aa: CASSIVRTGVGQPQHF; CDR3nt: TGTGCCAGTAGTATCGTAAGGACAGGGGTCGGTCAGCCCCAGCATTTT
j_gene: TRBJ2-7; abundance: -; v_gene: TRBV7-3; d_gene: TRBD2; CDR3aa: CASSLVARTSGHYEQYF; CDR3nt: TGTGCCAGCAGCTTAGTTGCCCGGACTAGCGGGCACTACGAGCAGTACTTC
j_gene: TRBJ2-7; abundance: -; v_gene: TRBV9; d_gene: -; CDR3aa: CASSVSADSSYEQYF; CDR3nt: TGTGCCAGCAGCGTTTCGGCGGACAGCTCGTACGAGCAGTACTTC
j_gene: TRBJ2-3; abundance: -; v_gene: TRBV6-4; d_gene: TRBD2; CDR3aa: CASSRGTSGASTDTQYF; CDR3nt: TGTGCCAGCAGTCGTGGGACTAGCGGAGCTAGCACAGATACGCAGTATTTT
j_gene: TRBJ1-5; abundance: -; v_gene: TRBV28; d_gene: TRBD1; CDR3aa: CASSLLEWQGGPQHF; CDR3nt: TGTGCCAGCAGTTTATTGGAATGGCAGGGGGGGCCCCAGCATTTT
j_gene: TRBJ2-5; abundance: -; v_gene: TRBV29-1; d_gene: -; CDR3aa: CSVSTGNTYQETQYF; CDR3nt: TGCAGCGTTTCTACAGGGAATACCTACCAAGAGACCCAGTACTTC
j_gene: TRBJ2-7; abundance: -; v_gene: TRBV28; d_gene: TRBD1; CDR3aa: CASRPGTAYEQYF; CDR3nt: TGTGCCAGCAGACCTGGGACAGCCTACGAGCAGTACTTC
j_gene: TRBJ2-3; abundance: -; v_gene: TRBV5-4; d_gene: TRBD2; CDR3aa: CASSFYRGLAGTTSTDTQYF; CDR3nt: TGTGCCAGCAGTTTCTACCGGGGACTAGCGGGGACTACTAGCACAGATACGCAGTATTTT
j_gene: TRBJ2-7; abundance: -; v_gene: TRBV7-2; d_gene: TRBD1; CDR3aa: CASSATDRVVTGEQYF; CDR3nt: TGTGCCAGCAGCGCCACCGACAGGGTGGTAACGGGCGAGCAGTACTTC
j_gene: TRBJ2-2; abundance: -; v_gene: TRBV5-4; d_gene: -; CDR3aa: CASSRDVAVNTGELFF; CDR3nt: TGTGCCAGCAGCAGGGACGTGGCCGTGAACACCGGGGAGCTGTTTTTT
j_gene: TRBJ1-4; abundance: -; v_gene: TRBV5-1; d_gene: -; CDR3aa: CASSLEGARRGEKLFF; CDR3nt: TGCGCCAGCAGCTTGGAAGGAGCTAGGCGGGGTGAAAAACTGTTTTTT
j_gene: TRBJ2-7; abundance: -; v_gene: TRBV19; d_gene: -; CDR3aa: CASSIEGGPYEQYF; CDR3nt: TGTGCCAGTAGTATAGAGGGAGGTCCCTACGAGCAGTACTTC
j_gene: TRBJ2-3; abundance: -; v_gene: TRBV11-3; d_gene: TRBD2; CDR3aa: CASSLDGGTSGADTQYF; CDR3nt: TGTGCCAGCAGCTTAGATGGTGGGACTAGCGGTGCAGATACGCAGTATTTT
j_gene: TRBJ2-4; abundance: -; v_gene: TRBV11-2; d_gene: TRBD1; CDR3aa: CASSLDGGQGNPHIQYF; CDR3nt: TGTGCCAGCAGCCTCGACGGGGGACAGGGGAACCCTCACATTCAGTACTTC
j_gene: TRBJ2-3; abundance: -; v_gene: TRBV15; d_gene: TRBD2; CDR3aa: CATSTGLAGADTQYF; CDR3nt: TGTGCCACCAGCACGGGACTAGCGGGGGCAGATACGCAGTATTTT
j_gene: TRBJ2-7; abundance: -; v_gene: TRBV5-5; d_gene: TRBD1; CDR3aa: CASGTPGQGPVEQYF; CDR3nt: TGTGCCAGCGGGACCCCGGGACAGGGGCCCGTCGAGCAGTACTTC
j_gene: TRBJ2-1; abundance: -; v_gene: TRBV5-1; d_gene: TRBD2; CDR3aa: CASSLQAGLANEQFF; CDR3nt: TGCGCCAGCAGCTTGCAAGCGGGGTTGGCCAATGAGCAGTTCTTC
j_gene: TRBJ1-2; abundance: -; v_gene: TRBV5-3; d_gene: -; CDR3aa: CARSCTRTSKVTYGYTF; CDR3nt: TGTGCCAGAAGTTGTACCCGGACTTCCAAAGTTACTTATGGCTACACCTTC
j_gene: TRBJ2-7; abundance: -; v_gene: TRBV19; d_gene: TRBD1; CDR3aa: CASSGQGAYYEQYF; CDR3nt: TGTGCCAGTAGTGGACAGGGGGCATACTACGAGCAGTACTTC
j_gene: TRBJ2-3; abundance: -; v_gene: TRBV5-5; d_gene: TRBD2; CDR3aa: CASSPTGAGGPFATDTQYF; CDR3nt: TGTGCCAGCAGCCCGACGGGAGCGGGGGGGCCTTTCGCCACAGATACGCAGTATTTT
j_gene: TRBJ1-5; abundance: -; v_gene: TRBV6-5; d_gene: -; CDR3aa: CASSYSVSSRQPQHF; CDR3nt: TGTGCCAGCAGTTACTCCGTGAGTTCGAGACAGCCCCAGCATTTT
j_gene: TRBJ2-1; abundance: -; v_gene: TRBV7-2; d_gene: -; CDR3aa: CASSTDSSSYNEQFF; CDR3nt: TGTGCCAGCAGCACCGACTCCAGCTCCTACAATGAGCAGTTCTTC
j_gene: TRBJ2-7; abundance: -; v_gene: TRBV7-2; d_gene: -; CDR3aa: CASSSTRYEQYF; CDR3nt: TGTGCCAGCAGCTCAACACGTTACGAGCAGTACTTC
j_gene: TRBJ2-6; abundance: -; v_gene: TRBV9; d_gene: -; CDR3aa: CASSAARPSGANVLTF; CDR3nt: TGTGCCAGCAGCGCCGCTCGGCCCTCTGGGGCCAACGTCCTGACTTTC
j_gene: TRBJ2-3; abundance: -; v_gene: TRBV9; d_gene: -; CDR3aa: CASSPRGADTQYF; CDR3nt: TGTGCCAGCAGCCCCCGGGGAGCAGATACGCAGTATTTT
j_gene: TRBJ2-5; abundance: -; v_gene: TRBV15; d_gene: -; CDR3aa: CATSRDPGEGGTQYF; CDR3nt: TGTGCCACCAGCAGAGATCCGGGCGAGGGGGGGACCCAGTACTTC
j_gene: TRBJ1-4; abundance: -; v_gene: TRBV18; d_gene: TRBD1; CDR3aa: CASSPLDRGIATNEKLFF; CDR3nt: TGTGCCAGCTCACCTTTGGACAGGGGGATTGCAACTAATGAAAAACTGTTTTTT
j_gene: TRBJ2-3; abundance: medium-sized; v_gene: TRBV2; d_gene: -; CDR3aa: CASTSFDTQYF; CDR3nt: TGTGCCAGCACCAGTTTTGATACGCAGTATTTT
j_gene: TRBJ1-6; abundance: -; v_gene: TRBV4-3; d_gene: -; CDR3aa: CASSQDKGRRSGNSPLHF; CDR3nt: TGCGCCAGCAGCCAAGATAAGGGACGCCGATCGGGAAATTCACCCCTCCACTTT
j_gene: TRBJ2-5; abundance: -; v_gene: TRBV27; d_gene: -; CDR3aa: CASSSPIRRETQYF; CDR3nt: TGTGCCAGCAGTTCACCTATACGAAGGGAGACCCAGTACTTC
j_gene: TRBJ1-4; abundance: -; v_gene: TRBV9; d_gene: TRBD1; CDR3aa: CASSARTGEGEKLFF; CDR3nt: TGTGCCAGCAGCGCTCGGACAGGGGAAGGCGAAAAACTGTTTTTT
j_gene: TRBJ1-3; abundance: -; v_gene: TRBV11-2; d_gene: -; CDR3aa: CASSLASGNTIYF; CDR3nt: TGTGCCAGCAGCTTAGCTTCCGGAAACACCATATATTTT